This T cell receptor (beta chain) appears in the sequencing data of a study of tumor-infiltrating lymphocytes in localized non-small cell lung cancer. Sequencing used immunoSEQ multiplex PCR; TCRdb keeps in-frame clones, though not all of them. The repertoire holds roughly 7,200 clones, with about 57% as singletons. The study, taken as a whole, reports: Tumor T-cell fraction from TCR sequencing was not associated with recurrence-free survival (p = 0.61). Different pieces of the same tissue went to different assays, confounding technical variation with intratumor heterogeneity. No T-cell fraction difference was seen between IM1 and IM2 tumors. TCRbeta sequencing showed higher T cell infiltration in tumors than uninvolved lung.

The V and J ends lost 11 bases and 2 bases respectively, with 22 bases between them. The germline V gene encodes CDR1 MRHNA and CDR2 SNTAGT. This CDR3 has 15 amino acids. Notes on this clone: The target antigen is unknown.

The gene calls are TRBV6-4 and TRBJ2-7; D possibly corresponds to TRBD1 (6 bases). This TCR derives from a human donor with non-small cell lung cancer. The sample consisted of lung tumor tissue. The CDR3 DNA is TGTGCCGCAGTTGCCGGGGACAAGGTAGCCTACGAGCAGTACTTC. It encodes CAAVAGDKVAYEQYF.